This T cell receptor beta chain was recovered during a study of blood T cell repertoires in COVID-19. CDR3 size: 14 residues. V was shortened by 0 bases and J by 3 bases, with 9 bases between the two germline ends. The germline gives CDR1 SGHAT, CDR2 FQDESV (reference sequence). As handled by the study authors: Researchers report that nucleated cell counts were estimated from reference gene primer amplification. The method was immunoSEQ multiplex PCR; TCRdb's version includes in-frame clones alone and lacks a portion of them. The V and J calls and clone size are taken from that table; D and trimming were inferred from the DNA. Among about 24,000 clones, approximately 92% were seen once, and the ten largest hold approximately 19%.

This TCR was sampled from a human donor in a cohort sampled during active COVID-19. The chain recombines TRBV11-1 with TRBJ2-7, with D uncertain. Sequencing was done on a sample of peripheral blood. The DNA for the CDR3 is TGTGCCAGCAGCTTAGCTCCTGATAGCTACGAGCAGTACTTC. This gives the protein CASSLAPDSYEQYF.